The rows below give T cell receptor beta chains drawn from one sample of a study of cytotoxic CD8 clonotypes in ibrutinib-treated CLL. Some clones are missing from TCRdb's copy, which holds only in-frame ones; the method was immunoSEQ multiplex PCR. The sample consists of roughly 180,000 clones, 70% to 85% of them appearing once. The sequencing used PBMCs, collected after 24 months of ibrutinib treatment. The receptors here all came from a human donor with chronic lymphocytic leukemia. Both conserved end residues are part of each CDR3. D genes are given only for firm matches. Clone size is stated in some rows and not others, as once, few, many or a class when expanded.

v_gene,abundance,d_gene,j_gene,CDR3aa,CDR3nt
TRBV6-5,.,.,TRBJ2-5,CASSPGRGETQYF,TGTGCCAGCAGCCCCGGACGGGGGGAGACCCAGTACTTC
TRBV5-6,once,.,TRBJ2-7,CASSADRFYEQYF,TGTGCCAGCAGCGCCGACAGGTTCTACGAGCAGTACTTC
TRBV4-1,once,TRBD1,TRBJ1-5,CASSPRQGSNQPQHF,TGCGCCAGCAGCCCACGACAGGGAAGCAATCAGCCCCAGCATTTT
TRBV2,.,.,TRBJ2-7,CAGRGEGGLKYEQYF,TGTGCCGGTAGGGGTGAGGGGGGGCTGAAGTACGAGCAGTACTTC
TRBV19,once,.,TRBJ2-3,CASSITANTQYF,TGTGCCAGTAGTATTACTGCAAATACGCAGTATTTT
TRBV6-1,.,.,TRBJ1-1,CASERAGGTEAFF,TGTGCCAGCGAAAGGGCTGGTGGCACTGAAGCTTTCTTT
TRBV18,.,TRBD2,TRBJ2-3,CASSDAGVLADTQYF,TGTGCCAGCTCCGATGCGGGAGTGTTGGCAGATACGCAGTATTTT
TRBV5-1,.,.,TRBJ2-3,CASSLEGRADNTQYF,TGCGCCAGCAGCTTGGAGGGTAGGGCCGACAATACGCAGTATTTT
TRBV4-2,.,TRBD2,TRBJ2-3,CASSQSTSGRSDTQYF,TGTGCCAGCAGCCAATCGACTAGCGGGAGATCAGATACGCAGTATTTT
TRBV27,.,.,TRBJ1-1,CASLKPGAMNTEAFF,TGTGCCAGCCTCAAACCAGGGGCAATGAACACTGAAGCTTTCTTT
TRBV5-1,.,TRBD2,TRBJ2-3,CASSLASGVTDTQYF,TGCGCCAGCAGCTTGGCTAGCGGGGTCACAGATACGCAGTATTTT
TRBV19,.,TRBD1,TRBJ1-1,CASIRGQGRMNTEAFF,TGTGCCAGTATAAGGGGACAGGGCAGGATGAACACTGAAGCTTTCTTT
TRBV18,.,TRBD1,TRBJ2-2,CASSHEILDRGTGELFF,TGTGCCAGCTCACACGAAATCCTGGACAGGGGGACCGGGGAGCTGTTTTTT
TRBV19,.,TRBD1,TRBJ1-1,CASSIQGATEAFF,TGTGCCAGTAGTATACAGGGGGCGACTGAAGCTTTCTTT
TRBV4-3,.,.,TRBJ2-7,CASSQGYGVSYEQYF,TGCGCCAGCAGCCAAGGTTACGGGGTGTCCTACGAGCAGTACTTC
TRBV5-1,.,.,TRBJ2-3,CASRDGVSGSDTQYF,TGCGCCAGCAGGGATGGGGTGTCGGGGAGCGATACGCAGTATTTT
TRBV7-8,.,.,TRBJ2-7,CALGRGTPGGEQYF,TGTGCCTTGGGGAGGGGGACCCCAGGGGGCGAGCAGTACTTC
TRBV27,.,.,TRBJ2-1,CASSFFSLGEQFF,TGTGCCAGCAGTTTTTTCTCCCTAGGCGAGCAGTTCTTC
TRBV7-9,.,TRBD2,TRBJ2-3,CASSTGRGADTQYF,TGTGCCAGCAGCACCGGTCGGGGGGCAGATACGCAGTATTTT
TRBV27,few,.,TRBJ1-1,CASSSDLGNTEAFF,TGTGCCAGCAGTTCCGACCTCGGGAACACTGAAGCTTTCTTT
TRBV7-2,few,.,TRBJ2-1,CASSQSFLVSGEQFF,TGTGCCAGCAGCCAATCATTCTTGGTGTCGGGTGAGCAGTTCTTC
TRBV30,few,.,TRBJ1-1,CAWSVGKLNTEAFF,TGTGCCTGGAGTGTGGGCAAATTGAACACTGAAGCTTTCTTT
TRBV5-6,.,.,TRBJ2-1,CASSGPGLFNEQFF,TGTGCCAGCAGCGGACCGGGACTTTTCAATGAGCAGTTCTTC
TRBV7-8,few,.,TRBJ1-6,CASSLVGGQGSPLHF,TGTGCCAGCAGCCTCGTGGGGGGGCAAGGCTCACCCCTCCACTTT
TRBV18,.,TRBD1,TRBJ1-5,CASSAGLQGNQPQHF,TGTGCCAGCTCGGCCGGCCTACAGGGGAATCAGCCCCAGCATTTT
TRBV6-1,.,.,TRBJ1-3,CASSPLNTIYF,TGTGCCAGCAGCCCCTTAAACACCATATATTTT
TRBV29-1,.,TRBD1,TRBJ1-5,CSVGQGGNQPQHF,TGCAGCGTCGGACAGGGGGGCAATCAGCCCCAGCATTTT
TRBV18,.,.,TRBJ2-7,CASSPDRAGPFYEQYF,TGTGCCAGCTCACCGGACCGGGCAGGACCCTTCTACGAGCAGTACTTC
TRBV7-9,.,.,TRBJ1-6,CASSAGVNSPLHF,TGTGCCAGCAGCGCCGGGGTGAATTCACCCCTCCACTTT
TRBV7-2,.,.,TRBJ2-7,CASSLWGGKNPFGEQYF,TGTGCCAGCAGCTTATGGGGCGGGAAGAACCCCTTTGGCGAGCAGTACTTC
TRBV6-1,.,TRBD2,TRBJ2-1,CASSASSGVRNEQFF,TGTGCCAGCAGTGCCTCTAGCGGGGTCCGCAATGAGCAGTTCTTC
TRBV18,.,TRBD2,TRBJ2-7,CASSPTSGGSTYEQYF,TGTGCCAGCTCACCAACTAGCGGGGGGAGCACCTACGAGCAGTACTTC
TRBV5-1,.,TRBD1,TRBJ1-2,CASSTDRGLNGYTF,TGCGCCAGCAGCACGGACAGGGGTCTAAATGGCTACACCTTC
TRBV27,.,TRBD1,TRBJ2-1,CASSSQGQGNVDEQFF,TGTGCCAGCAGTAGCCAGGGACAGGGTAATGTAGATGAGCAGTTCTTC
TRBV2,.,.,TRBJ2-7,CASSDPYYQGIRYYEQYF,TGTGCCAGCAGCGATCCCTACTATCAGGGGATACGATACTACGAGCAGTACTTC
TRBV11-2,.,.,TRBJ2-1,CASSLKGGINEQFF,TGTGCCAGCAGCCTAAAGGGGGGGATCAATGAGCAGTTCTTC
TRBV7-2,.,.,TRBJ2-3,CASSLGPTEDTQYF,TGTGCCAGCAGCCTCGGACCAACGGAAGATACGCAGTATTTT
TRBV5-1,.,TRBD1,TRBJ1-2,CASRRQGAANYGYTF,TGCGCCAGCAGGCGCCAGGGGGCGGCTAACTATGGCTACACCTTC
TRBV11-2,few,.,TRBJ2-2,CASSLNSFETGELFF,TGTGCCAGCAGCCTCAATAGCTTTGAGACCGGGGAGCTGTTTTTT
TRBV4-2,.,.,TRBJ1-3,CASSQDRRSSGNTIYF,TGTGCCAGCAGCCAAGATCGACGGAGCTCTGGAAACACCATATATTTT
TRBV13,.,.,TRBJ2-1,CASSLGRARVEQFF,TGTGCCAGCAGCTTAGGCCGGGCTAGGGTTGAGCAGTTCTTC
TRBV5-1,.,TRBD1,TRBJ1-1,CASSLMTGGLNTEAFF,TGCGCCAGCAGCTTAATGACAGGGGGGTTGAACACTGAAGCTTTCTTT
TRBV6-6,.,TRBD2,TRBJ2-4,CASRGETSGAKNIQYF,TGTGCCAGCAGGGGCGAGACTAGCGGGGCCAAAAACATTCAGTACTTC
TRBV29-1,.,.,TRBJ1-2,CSVDLGFLWDGYTF,TGCAGCGTTGACTTGGGGTTTCTATGGGATGGCTACACCTTC
TRBV18,.,.,TRBJ2-7,CASSPQGGVGYEQYF,TGTGCCAGCTCACCACAAGGAGGGGTTGGCTACGAGCAGTACTTC
TRBV27,once,TRBD1,TRBJ1-5,CASSLTGEFYQPQHF,TGTGCCAGCAGCCTGACAGGGGAATTTTACCAGCCCCAGCATTTT
TRBV14,once,TRBD1,TRBJ2-3,CASSQEWGQTYTDTQYF,TGTGCCAGCAGCCAAGAATGGGGACAGACATACACAGATACGCAGTATTTT
TRBV2,.,.,TRBJ2-2,CASRSPGQKSGELFF,TGTGCCAGCAGGAGTCCGGGACAAAAGTCCGGGGAGCTGTTTTTT
TRBV2,.,.,TRBJ1-3,CASSRTAPGNTIYF,TGTGCCAGCAGTCGGACTGCTCCGGGAAACACCATATATTTT
TRBV10-2,once,.,TRBJ1-2,CASSESWGIRGLSTF,TGCGCCAGCAGTGAGTCTTGGGGTATTCGTGGGCTGAGCACCTTC
TRBV19,.,.,TRBJ2-7,CASSMSSLEQYF,TGTGCCAGTAGTATGAGTAGTCTCGAGCAGTACTTC
TRBV6-6,.,.,TRBJ1-5,CASSYSSPIQPQHF,TGTGCCAGCAGTTACAGTAGTCCTATCCAGCCCCAGCATTTT
TRBV30,.,.,TRBJ1-2,CAWARTSRLYGYTF,TGTGCCTGGGCCCGGACCTCGAGGTTATATGGCTACACCTTC
TRBV28,.,.,TRBJ1-1,CASSPIGGRSTEAFF,TGTGCCAGCAGCCCGATTGGGGGGCGAAGCACTGAAGCTTTCTTT
TRBV28,.,.,TRBJ2-1,CASRTRTNEQFF,TGTGCCAGCAGAACCCGGACTAATGAGCAGTTCTTC
TRBV6-5,.,.,TRBJ1-6,CASSYDPSSYNSPLHF,TGTGCCAGCAGTTACGATCCGAGCTCCTATAATTCACCCCTCCACTTT
TRBV7-6,.,TRBD2,TRBJ2-1,CASSLVEREPYNEQFF,TGTGCCAGCAGCTTAGTAGAGCGGGAGCCCTACAATGAGCAGTTCTTC